The 5 T cell receptor beta chains given below trace back to one sample, sequenced in a study of long-term antiretroviral therapy in people with HIV. Assay version v3.0 of immunoSEQ was used, and it was run at survey level. The method was immunoSEQ multiplex PCR; TCRdb's version includes in-frame clones alone and lacks a portion of them. The table records around 13,000 clones, over 80% of them present only once. The starting material was unsorted PBMCs, obtained 3.4 years after starting antiretroviral therapy. These receptors all stem from a man in his forties with HIV.

The chain combines TRBV29-1 with TRBJ1-5, with D tentatively TRBD1 (6 bases). The CDR3 loop spans 13 amino acids. Germline V CDR1 and CDR2: SQVTM, ANQGSEA. V lost 1 base and J 6 bases, leaving 10 bases between the germline ends. CDR3 in amino acids: CSVEGQAGQPQHF. For the CDR3, the DNA is TGCAGCGTTGAAGGACAGGCGGGTCAGCCCCAGCATTTT.

This clone was counted only a few times. V and J are TRBV13 and TRBJ1-3, with TRBD1 matching over 9 bases. The CDR3 loop spans 16 amino acids. The J segment lost 4 bases and the V segment lost 5 bases, leaving 9 bases of the junction unmatched. Germline CDR1 PRHDT, CDR2 FYEKMQ (reference sequence). The CDR3 spells CASSTPTGGGGNTIYF. The CDR3 region has the DNA TGTGCCAGCAGCACCCCGACAGGGGGTGGAGGAAACACCATATATTTT.

The chain carries TRBV5-4 and TRBJ2-1; 8 nucleotides match TRBD2. The V gene end was trimmed by 6 bases and the J gene end by 6 bases; junction bases not matched to a gene: 11. The CDR3 is 15 residues long. Germline lookup yields CDR1 SGHNT and CDR2 YYREEE (reference sequence). The CDR3 loop is CASTLAGGVFNEQFF. The DNA for the CDR3 is TGTGCCAGCACCCTAGCGGGCGGGGTATTCAATGAGCAGTTCTTC.

This clone was observed a single time. This chain links TRBV5-4 with TRBJ2-5, with TRBD2 matching 13 bases. Germline CDR1 is SGHNT and CDR2 is YYREEE (reference sequence). The V and J ends lost 2 bases and 4 bases, in that order; junction bases with no gene match: 5. The CDR3 sequence is 16 residues long. DNA of the CDR3: TGTGCCAGCAGCTTACCGGGACTAGCGGGGCTAGAGACCCAGTACTTC. This codes for CASSLPGLAGLETQYF. The whole variable domain, remainder taken from reference TRBV5-4 and TRBJ2-5, is ETGVTQSPTHLIKTRGQQVTLRCSSQSGHNTVSWYQQALGQGPQFIFQYYREEENGRGNFPPRFSGLQFPNYSSELNVNALELDDSALYLCASSLPGLAGLETQYFGPGTRLLVL.

The rearrangement joins TRBV27 to TRBJ2-5; D is perhaps TRBD1 (5 bases). CDR3 length equals 15 residues. V lost 5 bases to trimming and J lost 3 bases, with 16 bases between them. Germline CDR1 reads MNHEY; CDR2 reads SMNVEV (reference sequence). CDR3 loop: CASSPQGPTEETQYF. In nucleotides, the CDR3 is TGTGCCAGCAGTCCTCAGGGTCCGACCGAAGAGACCCAGTACTTC.